Below are 9 T cell receptor beta chains sequenced from a single sample in a study of Tregs in tolerant kidney transplant recipients. Profiling relied on immunoSEQ multiplex PCR, and the TCRdb table lists in-frame clones only, not all of them. The sample has approximately 75,000 clones, approximately 90% seen once. The sample in question was Tregs from blood, obtained before the transplant. The receptors derive from a human donor who received a combined kidney and bone marrow transplant.

V gene TRBV12-5 combines with J gene TRBJ2-1; 10 bases are shared with TRBD2. CDR1 is LGHNT, CDR2 FRNRAP, per germline. The CDR3 consists of 17 residues. V lost 2 bases to trimming and J lost 7 bases; unmatched junction nucleotides: 11. The CDR3 sequence: CASGLPSVAGGLNEQFF. Here the CDR3 DNA reads TGTGCTAGTGGTTTGCCCTCGGTAGCGGGAGGCCTTAATGAGCAGTTCTTC.

V is TRBV5-1 and J is TRBJ1-4; the match to TRBD1 covers 7 bases. The J segment lost 8 bases and the V segment lost 4 bases, leaving 11 bases of the junction unmatched. Germline values: CDR1 SGHRS, CDR2 YFSETQ. The CDR3 spans 15 residues. The CDR3 DNA follows: TGCGCCAGCAGCCCAACAGGGGAGGTTGAGGAAAAACTGTTTTTT. Translated, it gives CASSPTGEVEEKLFF.

The chain is built from TRBV25-1 and TRBJ1-4; D gene unclear. Germline CDR1 MGHDK, CDR2 SYGVNS. The CDR3 runs to 15 residues. Trimming left V 1 base short and J 5 bases short, with 11 bases between. The CDR3 here is CASSESTALNEKLFF. The CDR3, as DNA: TGTGCCAGCAGTGAATCGACGGCATTGAATGAAAAACTGTTTTTT.

This sequence joins TRBV5-1 and TRBJ2-7, with D tentatively TRBD1 (5 bases). The CDR3 loop spans 14 amino acids. V was cut by 2 bases and J by 5 bases, with 14 bases left in between. Germline assignment: CDR1 SGHRS and CDR2 YFSETQ. CDR3 loop: CASSFGQGYDEQYF. The CDR3 nucleotides read TGCGCCAGCAGCTTCGGTCAGGGTTACGACGAGCAGTACTTC.

The J gene is TRBJ2-3, the V gene TRBV28, with 10 bases identical to TRBD1. CDR3 length: 16 residues. Germline CDR1 and CDR2: MDHEN and SYDVKM. Unmatched junction bases numbered 8, after V lost 6 bases and J lost 2 bases. The DNA for the CDR3 is TGTGCCAGCAGCTCGACAGGGGGCCCCAACACAGATACGCAGTATTTT. The encoded protein is CASSSTGGPNTDTQYF.

The gene calls are TRBV28 and TRBJ1-2; weak D call: TRBD1 (6 bases). Germline loops: CDR1 MDHEN, CDR2 SYDVKM. Trimming removed 3 bases from V and 4 bases from J, with 18 bases in between. This CDR3 has 16 residues. For the CDR3, the DNA is TGTGCCAGCAGTTTGGGGGCCGCAGGGGAGGGCTATGGCTACACCTTC. Translation gives CASSLGAAGEGYGYTF.

This clone was recorded a few times. The chain carries TRBV4-3 and TRBJ2-1; TRBD2 matches at 11 bases. This CDR3 has 18 residues. From germline, CDR1 is LGHNA and CDR2 YSLEER. V lost 4 bases and J lost 2; bases outside the gene matches: 10. This CDR3 reads CASSPGGGLAAPYNEQFF. CDR3 DNA: TGCGCCAGCAGCCCGGGCGGGGGACTAGCGGCCCCCTACAATGAGCAGTTCTTC.

The rearrangement links TRBV7-2 to TRBJ1-2; no clear D. The germline V gene encodes CDR1 SGHTA and CDR2 FQGNSA. This CDR3 has 15 residues. V lost 1 base, J lost 5 bases, and 14 bases lay in between. The CDR3, as DNA: TGTGCCAGCAGCTTAGGTGAGGGAGGAGAATATGGCTACACCTTC. The encoded protein is CASSLGEGGEYGYTF.

The V gene is TRBV6-1, the J gene TRBJ1-1, with D uncertain. The CDR3 extends over 13 amino acids. CDR1 is MNHNS and CDR2 is SASEGT in the germline V gene. Trimming cost V 5 bases and J 7 bases, with 14 bases left between them. CDR3 nucleotides: TGTGCCAGCAGTCGGGGAGCCTCTCGTGAAGCTTTCTTT. Translated: CASSRGASREAFF.